Listed here are 32 T cell receptor beta chains from one sample, sequenced in a study of T cells of healthy individuals. MiXCR, run by TCRdb on the 5' RACE reads, gives a single entry per CDR3 protein. The table has 90,000 to 100,000 distinct CDR3 sequences, roughly 18% seen once. The origin of the receptors is a human donor in good health.

This chain links TRBV27 with TRBJ2-7; 7 bases are a match to TRBD1. Trimming took 0 bases from V and 2 from J; bases not matched to a gene: 4. In germline, CDR1 is MNHEY, CDR2 SMNVEV (reference sequence). The CDR3 runs to 15 residues. The CDR3 bases are TGTGCCAGCAGTTTATCTGACAGGGCCCCCTACGAGCAGTACTTC. Protein sequence: CASSLSDRAPYEQYF.

This clonotype was counted only a few times. The rearrangement uses TRBV20-1 and TRBJ2-1, with 7 positions matching TRBD2. Germline V CDR1 and CDR2: DFQATT, SNEGSKA (reference sequence). The CDR3 length is 13 residues. The junction had 2 bases not matched to a gene; V was cut back by 2 bases and J by 4 bases. Here the CDR3 DNA reads TGCAGTGCTAGAACTAGCGCATACAATGAGCAGTTCTTC. It is translated as CSARTSAYNEQFF.

V is TRBV2 and J is TRBJ2-5; possible D gene TRBD2, 6 bases. Trimming left V 5 bases short and J 1 base short, with 14 bases between. Germline-derived CDR1 and CDR2 are SNHLY and FYNNEI. The CDR3 covers 15 residues. The CDR3 DNA reads as TGTGCCAGCAGTTCAACGTTCGGGAGCCAAGAGACCCAGTACTTC. Its protein is CASSSTFGSQETQYF.

Many counts were recorded for this clonotype. The J gene is TRBJ2-1, the V gene TRBV12-3 or TRBV12-4; 8 bases are a match to TRBD2. With 3 bases clipped from V and 0 bases from J, the junction kept 4 bases outside the gene matches. The CDR3 has 16 amino acids. The CDR3 DNA follows: TGTGCCAGCAGTTTTAGCGGGATGAGCTCCTACAATGAGCAGTTCTTC. The encoded protein is CASSFSGMSSYNEQFF.

The rearrangement links TRBV6-2 or TRBV6-3 to TRBJ2-5; the D is unclear. Trimming removed 6 bases from V and 5 bases from J, with 13 bases in between. The length of the CDR3 is 13 residues. From germline, CDR1 is MNHEY and CDR2 SVGEGT. The CDR3 DNA reads as TGTGCCAGCAGAAGCATGGGTGCTGAGACCCAGTACTTC. This encodes CASRSMGAETQYF.

In its sample, this clonotype was seen many times. The chain has TRBV29-1 and TRBJ1-5; D is perhaps TRBD1 (6 bases). CDR1 is SQVTM and CDR2 is ANQGSEA in the germline V gene. This CDR3 is 13 amino acids long. Trimming pared 1 base from V and 5 bases from J, leaving 9 bases between. This CDR3 is CSVEGDTDQPQHF. In DNA form, the CDR3 reads TGCAGCGTTGAAGGGGACACGGATCAGCCCCAGCATTTT. The full variable domain, in which reference TRBV29-1 and TRBJ1-5 provide the parts outside the CDR3, is SAVISQKPSRDICQRGTSLTIQCQVDSQVTMMFWYRQQPGQSLTLIATANQGSEATYESGFVIDKFPISRPNLTFSTLTVSNMSPEDSSIYLCSVEGDTDQPQHFGDGTRLSIL.

A few counts support this clonotype. The chain links TRBV23-1 to TRBJ2-6; D gene unclear. TRBV23-1 is flagged as an ORF with uncertain function. V dropped 0 bases and J dropped 0 bases, with 6 bases sitting between them. This CDR3 region has 16 residues. The DNA for the CDR3 is TGCGCCAGCAGTCAATCGAAGGGCTCTGGGGCCAACGTCCTGACTTTC. Its translation: CASSQSKGSGANVLTF.

This clonotype was seen repeatedly, ten times or more. This chain connects TRBV4-3 to TRBJ1-1; TRBD1 might be the D (6 bases). Germline CDR1 and CDR2: LGHNA and YSLEER. The CDR3 extends over 13 amino acids. Between the trimmed V and J ends, which lost 3 bases and 1 base, there was a span of 6 bases. The CDR3 sequence: CASSQDRNTEAFF. The CDR3 nucleotides are TGCGCCAGCAGCCAGGACAGGAACACTGAAGCTTTCTTT.

The chain is built from TRBV5-6 and TRBJ2-3, with D maybe TRBD1 (6 bases). V lost 2 bases, J lost 6 bases, and 13 bases lay in between. This CDR3 region has 14 residues. Germline lookup yields CDR1 SGHDT and CDR2 YYEEEE. The CDR3, as DNA: TGTGCCAGCAGCTTTCATTGGGGGCCGGATACGCAGTATTTT. Its translation: CASSFHWGPDTQYF.

The chain recombines TRBV14 with TRBJ2-7; D not certain. Germline V gene data show CDR1 as SGHDN and CDR2 as FVKESK. The CDR3 runs to 14 residues. Trimming stripped 4 bases from V and 4 bases from J, with 14 bases between. CDR3 amino acids: CASSRSRTVYEQYF. The DNA of the CDR3 is TGTGCCAGCAGCCGCTCGCGGACGGTTTACGAGCAGTACTTC.

The genes are TRBV6-2 or TRBV6-3 and TRBJ2-1; D may be TRBD1 or TRBD2 (5 bases each). The CDR3 is 15 residues long. CDR1 MNHEY and CDR2 SVGEGT come from the germline V gene. V gave up 6 bases and J gave up 6 bases, with 18 bases separating them. The CDR3 loop reads CASRPSGRTFNEQFF. The DNA of the CDR3 is TGTGCCAGCAGACCCTCGGGACGGACCTTCAATGAGCAGTTCTTC.

This chain joins TRBV30 and TRBJ1-5; 8 bases align to TRBD1. CDR3 length equals 14 residues. Per the germline V gene, CDR1 is GTSNPN and CDR2 is SVGIG (reference sequence). Trimming at V came to 3 bases and at J to 5 bases, leaving 6 bases not matched to a gene. The chain's CDR3 is CAWRSGGKDQPQHF. The CDR3 nucleotides are TGTGCCTGGAGGTCAGGGGGCAAGGATCAGCCCCAGCATTTT.

The chain employs TRBV7-9 and TRBJ1-4, with D possibly being TRBD1 (6 bases). CDR1 and CDR2 from the germline V gene are SEHNR and FQNEAQ (reference sequence). The CDR3 has 15 residues. Trimming took 5 bases from V and 5 from J, leaving 15 bases between them. The CDR3 region is CASSRGTQLNEKLFF. Here the CDR3 DNA reads TGTGCCAGCAGCCGTGGGACACAGCTGAATGAAAAACTGTTTTTT.

The chain joins TRBV4-3 to TRBJ2-2; unclear D gene. Germline assignment: CDR1 LGHNA and CDR2 YSLEER. V dropped 1 base and J dropped 4 bases, with 10 bases sitting between them. The CDR3 consists of 15 residues. CDR3 nucleotides: TGCGCCAGCAGCCAAGTCTCCGGGCGCACCGGGGAGCTGTTTTTT. Encoded protein: CASSQVSGRTGELFF.

This clonotype was seen more than once but under ten times. This chain connects TRBV4-3 to TRBJ2-1; D possibly corresponds to TRBD1 (5 bases). Per germline, CDR1 LGHNA and CDR2 YSLEER. The CDR3 runs to 17 residues. The V end lost 2 bases, the J end lost 1 base, and 15 bases lay between the germline ends. The CDR3 here is CASSQSRGVGSYNEQFF. CDR3 DNA sequence: TGCGCCAGCAGCCAAAGTAGGGGCGTGGGATCCTACAATGAGCAGTTCTTC.

CDR3 region: CASSPRDSRVWPQHF. DNA of the CDR3: TGTGCCAGCAGCCCGCGAGATTCACGTGTTTGGCCCCAGCATTTT. The rearrangement uses TRBV7-2 and TRBJ1-5; D is undetermined. CDR1 is SGHTA and CDR2 is FQGNSA in the germline V gene. Trimming left V 5 bases short and J 9 bases short, with 20 bases between. The CDR3 is 15 residues long.

This clonotype showed up just a few times. The genes are TRBV12-3 or TRBV12-4 and TRBJ2-3, with D perhaps TRBD2 (6 bases). Trimming pared 6 bases from V and 3 bases from J, leaving 16 bases between. The CDR3 consists of 15 residues. CDR3 region: CASRPTSGGTDTQYF. Here the CDR3 DNA reads TGTGCCAGCAGACCCACTTCCGGAGGGACAGATACGCAGTATTTT.

This clonotype was seen repeatedly, ten times or more. This chain connects TRBV6-2 or TRBV6-3 to TRBJ1-5; D unresolved. V gave up 7 bases and J gave up 5 bases, with 12 bases separating them. Germline lookup yields CDR1 MNHEY and CDR2 SVGEGT. The CDR3 runs to 13 residues. The CDR3 protein is CASTINTHQPQHF. CDR3 DNA: TGTGCCAGCACTATAAACACCCATCAGCCCCAGCATTTT.

About this clonotype itself: This may arise from a read error, as a much more abundant clone is one base away. V usage is TRBV9 and J usage is TRBJ2-2; D possibly matches TRBD1 or TRBD2 (5 bases each). The germline V gene encodes CDR1 SGDLS and CDR2 YYNGEE. The CDR3 spans 16 residues. CDR3 residues: CVSSLGAAANTGELFF. CDR3 in DNA: TGTGTCAGCAGCCTTGGGGCAGCGGCGAACACCGGGGAGCTGTTTTTT.

This clonotype came up a few times. The chain combines TRBV5-1 with TRBJ2-2; maybe TRBD2 (5 bases). The CDR3 totals 16 residues. Trimming left V 0 bases short and J 0 bases short, with 9 bases between. The germline gives CDR1 SGHRS, CDR2 YFSETQ. The CDR3: CASSLVAGTNTGELFF. CDR3 in DNA: TGCGCCAGCAGCTTGGTGGCGGGTACGAACACCGGGGAGCTGTTTTTT. The full variable domain, its missing parts supplied by reference TRBV5-1 and TRBJ2-2, is KAGVTQTPRYLIKTRGQQVTLSCSPISGHRSVSWYQQTPGQGLQFLFEYFSETQRNKGNFPGRFSGRQFSNSRSEMNVSTLELGDSALYLCASSLVAGTNTGELFFGEGSRLTVL.

The chain uses TRBV13 and TRBJ2-1; 12 bases fit TRBD2. The CDR3 loop spans 17 amino acids. The V segment lost 5 bases and the J segment 6 bases; nucleotides outside the gene matches: 11. Germline-derived CDR1 and CDR2 are PRHDT and FYEKMQ (reference sequence). The CDR3 region has the DNA TGTGCCAGCAGCCGACCCTCCCTAGCGGGAGGGGTCAATGAGCAGTTCTTC. Translated, it gives CASSRPSLAGGVNEQFF.

This clonotype was seen at least ten times. The chain uses TRBV13 and TRBJ1-4; 8 bases agree with TRBD1. This CDR3 contains 16 residues. The germline V gene has CDR1 PRHDT and CDR2 FYEKMQ (reference sequence). The ends lost 5 bases at V and 1 base at J; junction bases unmatched: 6. The CDR3 nucleotides read TGTGCCAGCAGCGAACGACAGGGGAGAACTAATGAAAAACTGTTTTTT. Translated, it gives CASSERQGRTNEKLFF.

This clonotype showed up many times. CDR3 nucleotides: TGTGCCATCAGTGCAACACAGACCTTGAGGGGAGGCTACACCTTC. Protein sequence: CAISATQTLRGGYTF. The chain joins TRBV10-3 to TRBJ1-2; D may be TRBD1 (5 bases). The CDR3 totals 15 residues. Trimming pared 4 bases from V and 8 bases from J, leaving 20 bases between. Germline-derived CDR1 and CDR2 are ENHRY and SYGVKD.

In its sample, this clonotype was seen many times. The rearrangement joins TRBV5-1 to TRBJ2-6; D is perhaps TRBD1 (6 bases). The CDR3 extends over 19 amino acids. V was clipped by 0 bases and J by 2 bases, with 18 bases between them. The germline gives CDR1 SGHRS, CDR2 YFSETQ. CDR3 in DNA: TGCGCCAGCAGCTTGGCCCCACAGGGAACGATAACTGGGGCCAACGTCCTGACTTTC. Its translation: CASSLAPQGTITGANVLTF.

This clonotype was seen more than once but under ten times. V is TRBV4-1 and J is TRBJ1-3; D possibly corresponds to TRBD1 (5 bases). This CDR3 region has 18 residues. The V end was cut by 0 bases, the J end by 0 bases, with 15 bases between. Germline CDR1 MGHRA, CDR2 YSYEKL. The CDR3 loop reads CASSQDPRGAYSGNTIYF. The CDR3 region has the DNA TGCGCCAGCAGCCAAGACCCGCGAGGGGCCTACTCTGGAAACACCATATATTTT.

This clonotype has a handful of counts. The chain recombines TRBV7-9 with TRBJ2-3, with D uncertain. Trimming cost V 2 bases and J 0 bases, with 9 bases left between them. The CDR3 extends over 15 amino acids. Germline CDR1 is SEHNR and CDR2 is FQNEAQ (reference sequence). In DNA form, the CDR3 reads TGTGCCAGCAGCTTACGATCCTCTAGCACAGATACGCAGTATTTT. It translates to CASSLRSSSTDTQYF. The full variable domain, rest sourced from reference TRBV7-9 and TRBJ2-3, is DTGVSQNPRHKITKRGQNVTFRCDPISEHNRLYWYRQTLGQGPEFLTYFQNEAQLEKSRLLSDRFSAERPKGSFSTLEIQRTEQGDSAMYLCASSLRSSSTDTQYFGPGTRLTVL.

In this sample, this clonotype turned up a few times. The genes are TRBV7-2 and TRBJ1-4; TRBD1 matches 10 bases. CDR1 and CDR2 from the germline V gene are SGHTA and FQGNSA. The CDR3 is 15 residues long. With V trimmed by 4 bases and J by 3 bases, 2 bases remained unmatched. The chain's CDR3 is CASSSGQGPNEKLFF. The CDR3, as DNA: TGTGCCAGCAGCTCGGGACAGGGGCCTAATGAAAAACTGTTTTTT.

This sequence joins TRBV24-1 and TRBJ1-4, with D hard to call. The V end lost 5 bases, the J end lost 9 bases, and 15 bases lay between the germline ends. Germline V gives CDR1 KGHDR, CDR2 SFDVKD. The CDR3 runs 14 residues. The CDR3 DNA sequence: TGTGCCACCAGTGGTTCACATCCCCCCCAAAAACTGTTTTTT. It encodes CATSGSHPPQKLFF.

This clonotype has at least ten counts. The V call is TRBV10-2, the J call TRBJ1-4; D is uncertain. Germline values: CDR1 WSHSY, CDR2 SAAADI. This CDR3 comprises 13 residues. The V end lost 3 bases, the J end lost 3 bases, and 5 bases lay between the germline ends. CDR3 sequence reads: CASSDRSNEKLFF. As DNA, the CDR3 is TGCGCCAGCAGTGACAGATCTAATGAAAAACTGTTTTTT.

The chain recombines TRBV28 with TRBJ2-7; D remains unclear. Between the trimmed V and J ends, which lost 6 bases and 5 bases, there was a span of 8 bases. The CDR3 contains 11 residues. CDR1 and CDR2 from the germline V gene are MDHEN and SYDVKM. Written as DNA, the CDR3 is TGTGCCAGCAGCGTGTGGGACGAGCAGTACTTC. This encodes CASSVWDEQYF.

V is TRBV28 and J is TRBJ2-2, with 8 bases matching TRBD1. Germline lookup yields CDR1 MDHEN and CDR2 SYDVKM. V dropped 1 base and J dropped 4; count of bases not matched to a gene: 5. The CDR3 totals 16 residues. The CDR3 region is CASSLFGRGRTGELFF. In nucleotides, the CDR3 is TGTGCCAGCAGTTTATTCGGCAGGGGGCGCACCGGGGAGCTGTTTTTT.

This clonotype has a handful of counts. V is TRBV19 and J is TRBJ2-3, with 10 bases aligning to TRBD2. This CDR3 is built from 15 residues. Germline CDR1 is LNHDA and CDR2 is SQIVND (reference sequence). J was trimmed by 4 bases and V by 3 bases; bases with no gene match: 4. This CDR3 is CASSIRAGGPDTQYF. The CDR3 DNA follows: TGTGCCAGTAGTATCCGAGCGGGAGGGCCAGATACGCAGTATTTT.